This T cell receptor beta chain comes out of a study of CD4+ T cells in melanoma. Notes on this clone: Antigen: not known.

Findings and caveats of the study: Diverse differentiation states were reported for melanoma neoantigen-specific CD4+ T cells. A reported correlation linked neoantigen-specific CD4+ T cells to CD8+, macrophage and B cell function.

TCRdb keeps only in-frame clones here, not all; method: immunoSEQ multiplex PCR. The sample contains 14,000 to 15,000 clones, about 63% of which appear only once. The CDR3 covers 14 residues. Germline V CDR1 and CDR2: LNHDA, SQIVND (reference sequence). The ends lost 2 bases at V and 5 bases at J; junction bases unmatched: 5. The clonotype was recovered from a human donor with melanoma. Sequences were obtained from cells from a culture (not recorded whether cultured in vitro). This sequence joins TRBV19 and TRBJ1-1; 7 bases are a match to TRBD1. This chain's CDR3 is CASSISRGDTEAFF. The CDR3 nucleotides read TGTGCCAGTAGTATAAGCAGGGGGGATACTGAAGCTTTCTTT.